The sequence of this TCR beta chain was determined in a study of cytomegalovirus exposure and HLA in healthy donors. Per germline, CDR1 SGHNT and CDR2 YENEEA. Trimming left V 4 bases short and J 6 bases short, with 12 bases between. CDR3 length: 14 residues. The study ran its PCR with 60 Vbeta and 13 Jbeta primers. Measured with immunoSEQ multiplex PCR; TCRdb has only the in-frame clones, and not every one. The table includes 85,000 to 100,000 clones, 60% to 85% detected once. This chain joins TRBV11-3 and TRBJ2-2; D not certain. Sequenced input: PBMCs. The TCR comes from a man aged 60 to 69 in good health and CMV-seropositive. CDR3 amino acids: CASSSRFLAGELFF. As DNA, the CDR3 is TGTGCCAGCAGCTCCAGATTTTTGGCCGGGGAGCTGTTTTTT.